This T cell receptor (beta chain) is drawn from a study of identifying expanded T cells in peripheral blood. Findings and caveats of the study: Variance in clone template counts between roughly two-week samples significantly increased with total template count across all healthy donors. Differentially abundant clones: roughly 1.2 between replicates, approximately 16 at roughly 2 weeks, roughly 18 at four.

TCRdb keeps only in-frame clones here, not all; method: immunoSEQ multiplex PCR. The table records under 100,000 clones, about 87% of them present only once. CDR3 length equals 13 residues. Trimming stripped 0 bases from V and 5 bases from J, with 7 bases between. Germline lookup yields CDR1 SGHAT and CDR2 FQDESV (reference sequence). As for this clone: Antigen: not known.

This chain links TRBV11-1 with TRBJ2-5; D unresolved. This clonotype was sampled from a person aged 18 to 75 in good health. Sequenced material: blood. The CDR3 loop is CASSLAGAETQYF. The CDR3 DNA reads TGTGCCAGCAGCTTAGCCGGAGCGGAGACCCAGTACTTC.